One and the same sample provided the 29 T cell receptor beta chains below, sequenced in a study of shared T cell receptors in the human thymus (dated by TCRdb to the early 2020s). The protocol used for the library was the immunoSEQ multiplex PCR assay. This is the immuneACCESS table as TCRdb keeps it, with only in-frame sequences that have V and J called. A part of the clones is gone; compared with another copy, unresolved V genes explain less than half, and the rest is unexplained. This sample lists approximately 760,000 clones; roughly 88% were detected once. The ten biggest clones cover more than 0.01% of the sample. The sample was also linked to a second study, of human thymus T cells.

Sequenced sample: thymocytes. These receptors all stem from a girl under three years old with a congenital heart defect. Donor details come from another sample of the same person, matched by shared clones.

This chain connects TRBV7-6 to TRBJ2-7, with 9 bases matching TRBD1. In germline, CDR1 is SGHVS, CDR2 FNYEAQ. Trimming at V came to 3 bases and at J to 3 bases, leaving 12 bases not matched to a gene. The CDR3 runs 17 residues. CDR3: CASSFTNRGPPDYEQYF. CDR3 bases: TGTGCCAGCAGCTTCACAAACAGGGGGCCCCCGGACTACGAGCAGTACTTC. Together with reference TRBV7-6 and TRBJ2-7, the CDR3 gives the full variable domain: GAGVSQSPRYKVTKRGQDVALRCDPISGHVSLYWYRQALGQGPEFLTYFNYEAQQDKSGLPNDRFSAERPEGSISTLTIQRTEQRDSAMYRCASSFTNRGPPDYEQYFGPGTRLTVT.

This clone has a single count. The J gene is TRBJ1-2, the V gene TRBV29-1, with a possible D match to TRBD1 (5 bases). The V and J ends lost 5 bases and 5 bases respectively, with 12 bases between them. This CDR3 spans 12 amino acids. Per the germline V gene, CDR1 is SQVTM and CDR2 is ANQGSEA. The CDR3 DNA follows: TGCAGCGTTACGACAGCCCTTTATGGCTACACCTTC. Amino acid sequence: CSVTTALYGYTF.

V and J are TRBV2 and TRBJ1-6; 11 bases are a match to TRBD1. Germline CDR1 is SNHLY and CDR2 is FYNNEI. This CDR3 region has 17 residues. V lost 7 bases, J lost 5 bases, and 10 bases stayed unmatched. For the CDR3, the DNA is TGTGCCAGCACACCGGGACAGGGGGAATTCAATAATTCACCCCTCCACTTT. As protein: CASTPGQGEFNNSPLHF.

The rearrangement links TRBV4-3 to TRBJ2-7; D gene uncertain. The CDR3 length is 12 residues. Per the germline V gene, CDR1 is LGHNA and CDR2 is YSLEER. V gave up 0 bases and J gave up 5 bases, with 5 bases separating them. The CDR3 sequence: CASSQDLHEQYF. As DNA, the CDR3 is TGCGCCAGCAGCCAAGATCTTCACGAGCAGTACTTC.

The V call is TRBV7-2, the J call TRBJ2-1; 11 nucleotides line up with TRBD2. Unmatched junction bases numbered 3, after V lost 1 base and J lost 7 bases. The germline CDR1 and CDR2 sequences are SGHTA and FQGNSA. The CDR3 is made up of 15 amino acids. This CDR3 reads CASSLVLAGANEQFF. The CDR3 DNA sequence: TGTGCCAGCAGCTTAGTACTAGCGGGGGCGAATGAGCAGTTCTTC.

This clone was found a few times. This rearrangement joins TRBV14 to TRBJ1-2; TRBD1 matches at 7 bases. Germline V gene data show CDR1 as SGHDN and CDR2 as FVKESK. V shed 0 bases, J shed 6 bases, and the junction held 1 base outside the gene matches. The CDR3 is 13 residues long. The CDR3 DNA is TGTGCCAGCAGCCAAGAGGGACAGAATGGCTACACCTTC. This encodes CASSQEGQNGYTF.

Concerning this clone: Distinct nucleotide sequences in the sample also encode this CDR3. The chain combines TRBV9 with TRBJ2-5, with TRBD2 matching over 8 bases. The ends lost 3 bases at V and 5 bases at J; junction bases unmatched: 12. The CDR3 spans 16 residues. CDR1 is SGDLS and CDR2 is YYNGEE in the germline V gene. The DNA for the CDR3 is TGTGCCAGCAGCGCTCCTGGGACTAGTCTCACCGAGACCCAGTACTTC. Encoded protein: CASSAPGTSLTETQYF.

The genes are TRBV5-1 and TRBJ2-2; 7 nucleotides match TRBD1. This CDR3 is 15 amino acids long. The germline V gene has CDR1 SGHRS and CDR2 YFSETQ. Trimming cost V 0 bases and J 4 bases; bases outside gene matches: 3. The CDR3 loop reads CASSLGTGATGELFF. The CDR3 DNA follows: TGCGCCAGCAGCTTGGGAACAGGGGCCACCGGGGAGCTGTTTTTT. Using reference TRBV5-1 and TRBJ2-2 for the parts outside the CDR3, the full variable domain is KAGVTQTPRYLIKTRGQQVTLSCSPISGHRSVSWYQQTPGQGLQFLFEYFSETQRNKGNFPGRFSGRQFSNSRSEMNVSTLELGDSALYLCASSLGTGATGELFFGEGSRLTVL.

V usage is TRBV7-9 and J usage is TRBJ1-1; TRBD1 might be the D (6 bases). From germline, CDR1 is SEHNR and CDR2 FQNEAQ (reference sequence). The CDR3 covers 13 residues. Deletions cut 6 bases from V and 1 base from J, with 9 bases between. In nucleotides, the CDR3 is TGTGCCAGCAGGCCACAGGGGAACACTGAAGCTTTCTTT. This translates into CASRPQGNTEAFF.

The V and J genes are TRBV5-1 and TRBJ2-7, with D tentatively TRBD2 (7 bases). The CDR3 extends over 14 amino acids. The germline CDR1 and CDR2 sequences are SGHRS and YFSETQ. Trimming took 1 base from V and 3 from J, leaving 11 bases between them. The chain's CDR3 is CASSLSRGLYEQYF. The DNA for the CDR3 is TGCGCCAGCAGCTTGTCGCGGGGGCTCTACGAGCAGTACTTC.

The rearrangement uses TRBV21-1 and TRBJ2-3; TRBD2 is the table's D call and was not checked against the DNA. TRBV21-1 counts as a pseudogene. This CDR3 has 17 amino acids. As DNA, the CDR3 is TGTGCCAGCAGCAAAGAATTTCGGACTCCTCGGGAGGATACGCAGTATTTT. Translation: CASSKEFRTPREDTQYF.

With respect to this clone: This same CDR3 is encoded by further DNA sequences in the sample. The chain uses TRBV6-5 and TRBJ1-1; TRBD1 matches at 8 bases. J was trimmed by 1 base and V by 8 bases; bases with no gene match: 9. CDR1 and CDR2 from the germline V gene are MNHEY and SVGAGI. The CDR3 is 15 residues long. CDR3 bases: TGTGCCAGCCGGGACAGGCCCCCGGCGAACACTGAAGCTTTCTTT. It codes for CASRDRPPANTEAFF.

The rearrangement links TRBV2 to TRBJ2-7, with TRBD1 identical over 10 bases. The CDR3 consists of 15 residues. With 6 bases clipped from V and 4 bases from J, the junction kept 9 bases outside the gene matches. Germline CDR1 and CDR2: SNHLY and FYNNEI. CDR3 nucleotides: TGTGCCAGCAGGTTCAGACAGGGGGCGCAATACGAGCAGTACTTC. Translation: CASRFRQGAQYEQYF.

V usage is TRBV27 and J usage is TRBJ1-5; D perhaps matches TRBD1 (6 bases). CDR3 length: 14 amino acids. Germline lookup yields CDR1 MNHEY and CDR2 SMNVEV (reference sequence). Trimming stripped 7 bases from V and 5 bases from J, with 15 bases between. The CDR3 is CASTTGTPHQPQHF. In DNA form, the CDR3 reads TGTGCCAGCACCACAGGGACACCGCATCAGCCCCAGCATTTT.

The chain is built from TRBV4-1 and TRBJ2-3; 7 positions agree with TRBD1. From germline, CDR1 is MGHRA and CDR2 YSYEKL. Trimming took 0 bases from V and 3 from J; bases not matched to a gene: 9. The CDR3 runs 17 residues. The CDR3 DNA reads TGCGCCAGCAGCCAAGAGACGACAGGGCAAGGTACAGATACGCAGTATTTT. Translated: CASSQETTGQGTDTQYF.

J is TRBJ2-1 and V is TRBV29-1, with 9 bases matching TRBD1. The CDR3 extends over 16 amino acids. Looked up from germline, CDR1 is SQVTM and CDR2 is ANQGSEA. V was pared by 7 bases and J by 12 bases, with 22 bases of the junction left unmatched. As DNA, the CDR3 is TGCAGCGCCGAGGTATGGGGGACAGGGACTCTCTCAGGGCAGTTCTTC. Amino acids: CSAEVWGTGTLSGQFF.

This clone was recorded a few times. V is TRBV4-1 and J is TRBJ2-7; TRBD2 matches at 9 bases. J gave up 7 bases and V 0 bases, and 10 bases lay outside the gene matches. This CDR3 comprises 16 residues. CDR1 and CDR2 (germline): MGHRA, YSYEKL. The DNA for the CDR3 is TGCGCCAGCAGCCAAGAGGGGGAACTAGCGGGTGGAGAGCAGTACTTC. It encodes CASSQEGELAGGEQYF.

This sequence joins TRBV5-6 and TRBJ2-7, with 7 bases aligning to TRBD1. This CDR3 contains 15 residues. V lost 3 bases to trimming and J lost 6 bases; unmatched junction nucleotides: 12. From germline, CDR1 is SGHDT and CDR2 YYEEEE. The CDR3 DNA reads as TGTGCCAGCAGCTACACGACAGGGTATTATCGCGAGCAGTACTTC. Encoded protein: CASSYTTGYYREQYF. Supplemented by reference TRBV5-6 and TRBJ2-7, the full variable domain reads DAGVTQSPTHLIKTRGQQVTLRCSPKSGHDTVSWYQQALGQGPQFIFQYYEEEERQRGNFPDRFSGHQFPNYSSELNVNALLLGDSALYLCASSYTTGYYREQYFGPGTRLTVT.

The rearrangement links TRBV15 to TRBJ1-1; the D gene is possibly TRBD1 (5 bases). Germline CDR1 and CDR2: LNHNV and YYDKDF (reference sequence). V was cut by 1 base and J by 1 base, with 25 bases left in between. This CDR3 spans 20 amino acids. CDR3 sequence reads: CATSRVIGLTPGGKNTEAFF. CDR3 sequence (DNA): TGTGCCACCAGCAGAGTCATCGGACTGACACCCGGGGGGAAGAACACTGAAGCTTTCTTT.

The V gene is TRBV6-1, the J gene TRBJ1-2, with a weak D call TRBD1 (5 bases). Between the trimmed V and J ends, which lost 5 bases and 6 bases, there was a span of 13 bases. This CDR3 contains 13 residues. The germline CDR1 and CDR2 sequences are MNHNS and SASEGT. The CDR3 loop is CASSREGLNGYTF. The CDR3 coding sequence is TGTGCCAGCAGTCGGGAGGGGCTAAATGGCTACACCTTC.

The sample holds a few counts of this clone. The CDR3 region has the DNA TGTGCCAGCAGCCCCTCTAGCGGGTGGGGGTCGGAGGAGTCCTACGAGCAGTACTTC. It translates to CASSPSSGWGSEESYEQYF. The chain combines TRBV14 with TRBJ2-7; the match to TRBD2 covers 8 bases. The germline gives CDR1 SGHDN, CDR2 FVKESK. V lost 4 bases to trimming and J lost 1 base; unmatched junction nucleotides: 18. The CDR3 consists of 19 residues. The full variable domain, rest sourced from reference TRBV14 and TRBJ2-7, is EAGVTQFPSHSVIEKGQTVTLRCDPISGHDNLYWYRRVMGKEIKFLLHFVKESKQDESGMPNNRFLAERTGGTYSTLKVQPAELEDSGVYFCASSPSSGWGSEESYEQYFGPGTRLTVT.

The rearrangement links TRBV11-3 to TRBJ1-3, with 8 bases aligning to TRBD1. From germline, CDR1 is SGHNT and CDR2 YENEEA. V shed 4 bases, J shed 0 bases, and the junction held 2 bases outside the gene matches. The CDR3 extends over 15 amino acids. CDR3 DNA sequence: TGTGCCAGCAGCTCCGGACAGGGCTCTGGAAACACCATATATTTT. It yields the protein CASSSGQGSGNTIYF.

This clone was detected a few times. The rearrangement links TRBV6-6 to TRBJ2-7; D not resolved. V shed 6 bases and J shed 5 bases, with 11 bases lying between them. Germline V gene lookup returns CDR1 MNHNY and CDR2 SVGAGI (reference sequence). There are 12 residues in the CDR3. The DNA of the CDR3 is TGTGCCAGCAGATTATCCAGCGACGAGCAGTACTTC. This gives the protein CASRLSSDEQYF.

The chain recombines TRBV7-8 with TRBJ1-2; 7 bases map to TRBD1. This CDR3 contains 15 residues. The V gene's germline CDR1 is SGHVS and CDR2 FQNEAQ. The V gene end was trimmed by 0 bases and the J gene end by 7 bases; junction bases not matched to a gene: 8. The CDR3 spells CASSLAGQGGGGYTF. The DNA of the CDR3 is TGTGCCAGCAGCTTAGCGGGGCAGGGGGGCGGTGGCTACACCTTC.

This chain links TRBV4-1 with TRBJ2-7; 9 positions agree with TRBD2. CDR3 length equals 20 residues. Trimming took 1 base from V and 4 from J; bases not matched to a gene: 20. Germline V lookup: CDR1 MGHRA, CDR2 YSYEKL. This CDR3 is CASSQGAPGPLAGTVYEQYF. In DNA form, the CDR3 reads TGCGCCAGCAGCCAAGGGGCCCCCGGCCCCCTAGCGGGGACGGTATACGAGCAGTACTTC.

J is TRBJ1-5 and V is TRBV30; maybe TRBD1 (6 bases). The CDR3 is 13 residues long. CDR1 is GTSNPN and CDR2 is SVGIG in the germline V gene (reference sequence). Deletions cut 5 bases from V and 1 base from J, with 9 bases between. The chain's CDR3 is CAWGQGSNQPQHF. The DNA of the CDR3 is TGTGCCTGGGGGCAGGGGAGCAATCAGCCCCAGCATTTT.

The rearrangement links TRBV27 to TRBJ1-2; D possibly corresponds to TRBD1 (6 bases). Trimming shortened V by 6 bases and J by 1 base, and 24 bases separated the two germline ends. This CDR3 spans 18 amino acids. Germline CDR1 reads MNHEY; CDR2 reads SMNVEV (reference sequence). CDR3 nucleotides: TGTGCCAGCAGCCAAACTCGGACAGCCCGTGCCCTTAACTATGGCTACACCTTC. Its translation is CASSQTRTARALNYGYTF.

The J gene is TRBJ2-7, the V gene TRBV5-8, with D possibly matching TRBD1 (6 bases). This CDR3 contains 18 residues. Germline-derived CDR1 and CDR2 are SGHTS and YDEGEE. Trimming removed 5 bases from V and 3 bases from J, with 27 bases in between. The CDR3 here is CASRSWPVSGQRHYEQYF. The CDR3 region has the DNA TGTGCCAGCAGGAGTTGGCCCGTTTCTGGACAGCGCCACTACGAGCAGTACTTC.

The chain couples TRBV6-5 to TRBJ1-2, with D perhaps matching TRBD1 (5 bases). Per germline, CDR1 MNHEY and CDR2 SVGAGI. The CDR3 is 13 residues long. V was clipped by 6 bases and J by 5 bases, with 13 bases between them. The CDR3 reads CASRDLGVYGYTF. The CDR3 DNA sequence: TGTGCCAGCAGGGACCTAGGGGTTTATGGCTACACCTTC.